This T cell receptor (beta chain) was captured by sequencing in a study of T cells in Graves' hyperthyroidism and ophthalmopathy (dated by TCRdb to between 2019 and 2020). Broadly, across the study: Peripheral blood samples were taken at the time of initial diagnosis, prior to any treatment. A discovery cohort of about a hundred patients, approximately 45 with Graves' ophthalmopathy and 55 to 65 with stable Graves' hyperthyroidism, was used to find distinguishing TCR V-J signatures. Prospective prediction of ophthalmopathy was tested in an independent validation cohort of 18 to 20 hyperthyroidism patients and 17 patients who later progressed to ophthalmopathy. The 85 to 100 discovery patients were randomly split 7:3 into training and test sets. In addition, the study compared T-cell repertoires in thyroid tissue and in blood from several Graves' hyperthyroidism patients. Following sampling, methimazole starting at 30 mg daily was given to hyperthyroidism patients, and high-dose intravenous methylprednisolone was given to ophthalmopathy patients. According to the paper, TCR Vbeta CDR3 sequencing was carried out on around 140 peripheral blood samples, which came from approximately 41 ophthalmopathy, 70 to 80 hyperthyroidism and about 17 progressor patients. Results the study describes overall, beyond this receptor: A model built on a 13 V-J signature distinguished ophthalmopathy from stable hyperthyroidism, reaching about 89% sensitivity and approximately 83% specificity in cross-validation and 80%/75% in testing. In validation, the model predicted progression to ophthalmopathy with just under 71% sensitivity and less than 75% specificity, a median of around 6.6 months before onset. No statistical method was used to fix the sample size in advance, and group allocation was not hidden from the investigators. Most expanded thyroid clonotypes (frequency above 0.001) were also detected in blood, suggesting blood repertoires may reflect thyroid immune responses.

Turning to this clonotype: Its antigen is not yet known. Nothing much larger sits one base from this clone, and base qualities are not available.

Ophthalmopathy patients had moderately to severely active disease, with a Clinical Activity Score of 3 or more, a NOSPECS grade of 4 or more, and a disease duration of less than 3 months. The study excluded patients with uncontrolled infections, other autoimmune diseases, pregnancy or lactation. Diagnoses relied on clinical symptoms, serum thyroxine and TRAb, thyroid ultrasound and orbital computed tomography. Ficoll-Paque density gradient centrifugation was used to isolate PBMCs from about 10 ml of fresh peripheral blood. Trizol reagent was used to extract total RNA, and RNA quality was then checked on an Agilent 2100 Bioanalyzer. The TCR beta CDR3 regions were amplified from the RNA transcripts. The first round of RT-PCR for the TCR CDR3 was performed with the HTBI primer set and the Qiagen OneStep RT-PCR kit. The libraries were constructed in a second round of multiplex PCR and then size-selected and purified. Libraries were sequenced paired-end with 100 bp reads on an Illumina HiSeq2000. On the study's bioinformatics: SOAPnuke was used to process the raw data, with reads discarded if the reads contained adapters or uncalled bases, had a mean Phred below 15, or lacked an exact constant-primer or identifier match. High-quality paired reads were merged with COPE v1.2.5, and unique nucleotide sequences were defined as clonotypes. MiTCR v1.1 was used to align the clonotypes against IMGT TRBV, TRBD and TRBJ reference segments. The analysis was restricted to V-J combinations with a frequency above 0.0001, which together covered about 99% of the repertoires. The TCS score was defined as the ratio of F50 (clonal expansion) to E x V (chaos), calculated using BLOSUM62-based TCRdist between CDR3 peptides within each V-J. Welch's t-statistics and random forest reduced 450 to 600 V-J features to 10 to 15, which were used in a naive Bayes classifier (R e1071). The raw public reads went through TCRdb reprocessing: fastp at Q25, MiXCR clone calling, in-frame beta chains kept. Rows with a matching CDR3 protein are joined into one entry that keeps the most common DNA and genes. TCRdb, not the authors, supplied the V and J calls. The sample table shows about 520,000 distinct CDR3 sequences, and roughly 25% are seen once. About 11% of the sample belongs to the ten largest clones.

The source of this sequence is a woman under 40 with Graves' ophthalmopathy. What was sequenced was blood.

The encoded CDR3 is CASSLLGRGNEQYF. The DNA is TGCGCCAGCAGCTTGTTGGGCAGGGGTAACGAGCAGTACTTC. The V and J segments used are TRBV5-1 and TRBJ2-7, with TRBD1 as a weak D call on 6 bases. There are 14 amino acids in the CDR3, from cysteine to phenylalanine inclusive. The kept DNA is CDR3 alone, 42 bases in frame from the first base. The germline V gene yields SGHRS for CDR1 and YFSETQ for CDR2. V and J are truncated by 1 base and 5 bases respectively, leaving an intervening sequence of 13 bases.